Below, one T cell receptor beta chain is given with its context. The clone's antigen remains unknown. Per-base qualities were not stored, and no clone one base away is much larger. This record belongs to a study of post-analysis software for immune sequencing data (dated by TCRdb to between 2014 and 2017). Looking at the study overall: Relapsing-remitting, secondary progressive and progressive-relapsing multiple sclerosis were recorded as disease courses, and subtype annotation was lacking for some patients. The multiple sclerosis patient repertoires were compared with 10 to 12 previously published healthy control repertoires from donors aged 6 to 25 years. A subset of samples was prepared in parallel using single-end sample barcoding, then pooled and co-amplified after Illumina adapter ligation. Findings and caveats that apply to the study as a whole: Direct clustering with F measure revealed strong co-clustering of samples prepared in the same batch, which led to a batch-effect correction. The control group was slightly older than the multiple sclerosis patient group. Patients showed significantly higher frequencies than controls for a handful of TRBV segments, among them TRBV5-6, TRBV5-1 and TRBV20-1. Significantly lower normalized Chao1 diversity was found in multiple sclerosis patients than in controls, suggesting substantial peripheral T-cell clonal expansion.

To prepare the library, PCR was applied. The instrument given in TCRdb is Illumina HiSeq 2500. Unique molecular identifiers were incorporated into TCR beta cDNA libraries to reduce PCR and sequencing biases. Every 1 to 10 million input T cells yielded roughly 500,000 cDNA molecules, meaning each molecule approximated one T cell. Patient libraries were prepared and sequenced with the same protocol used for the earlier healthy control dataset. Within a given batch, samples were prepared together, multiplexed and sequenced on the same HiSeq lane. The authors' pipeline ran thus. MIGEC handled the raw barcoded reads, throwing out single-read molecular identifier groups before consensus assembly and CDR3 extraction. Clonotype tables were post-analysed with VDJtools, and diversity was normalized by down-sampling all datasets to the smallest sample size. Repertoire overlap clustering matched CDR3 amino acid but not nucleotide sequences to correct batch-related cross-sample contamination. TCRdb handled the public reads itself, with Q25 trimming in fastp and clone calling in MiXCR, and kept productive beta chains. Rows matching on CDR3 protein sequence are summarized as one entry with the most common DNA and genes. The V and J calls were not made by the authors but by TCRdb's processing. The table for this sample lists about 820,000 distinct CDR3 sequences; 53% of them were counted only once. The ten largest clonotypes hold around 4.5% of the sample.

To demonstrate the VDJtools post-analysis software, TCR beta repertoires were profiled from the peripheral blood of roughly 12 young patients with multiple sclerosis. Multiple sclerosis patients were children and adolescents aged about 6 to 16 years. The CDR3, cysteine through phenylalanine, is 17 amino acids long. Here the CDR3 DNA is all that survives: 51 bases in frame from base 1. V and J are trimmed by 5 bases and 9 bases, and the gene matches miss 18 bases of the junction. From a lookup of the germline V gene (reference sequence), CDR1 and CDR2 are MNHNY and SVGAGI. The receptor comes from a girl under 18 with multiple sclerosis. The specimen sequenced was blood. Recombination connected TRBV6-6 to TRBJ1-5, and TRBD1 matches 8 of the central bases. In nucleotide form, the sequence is TGTGCCAGCAGTCGCGCCTCCTCGGACAGGGTTACGTGGCCCCAGCATTTT. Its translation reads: CASSRASSDRVTWPQHF.